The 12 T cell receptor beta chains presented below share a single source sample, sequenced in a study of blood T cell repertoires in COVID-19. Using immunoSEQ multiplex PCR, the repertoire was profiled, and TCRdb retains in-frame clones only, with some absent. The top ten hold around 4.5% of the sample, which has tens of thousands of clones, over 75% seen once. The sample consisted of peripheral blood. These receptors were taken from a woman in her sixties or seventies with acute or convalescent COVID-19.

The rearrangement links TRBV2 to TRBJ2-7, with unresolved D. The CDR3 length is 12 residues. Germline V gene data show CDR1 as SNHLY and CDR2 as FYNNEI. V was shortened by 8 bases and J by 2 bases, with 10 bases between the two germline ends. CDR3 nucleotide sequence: TGTGCCAGCGGCCGTTCTGCCTACGAGCAGTACTTC. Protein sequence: CASGRSAYEQYF.

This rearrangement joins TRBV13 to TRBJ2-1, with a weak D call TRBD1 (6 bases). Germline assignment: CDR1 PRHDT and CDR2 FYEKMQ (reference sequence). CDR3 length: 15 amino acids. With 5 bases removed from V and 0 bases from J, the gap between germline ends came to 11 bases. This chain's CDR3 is CASSGGPSSYNEQFF. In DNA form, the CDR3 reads TGTGCCAGCAGCGGGGGCCCGAGCTCCTACAATGAGCAGTTCTTC.

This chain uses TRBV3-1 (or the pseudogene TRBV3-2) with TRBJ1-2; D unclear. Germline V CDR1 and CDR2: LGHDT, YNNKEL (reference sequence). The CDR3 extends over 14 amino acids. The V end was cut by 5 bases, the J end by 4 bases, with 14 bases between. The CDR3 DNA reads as TGTGCCAGCAGCTCCTACCCAGGATTCTATGGCTACACCTTC. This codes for CASSSYPGFYGYTF.

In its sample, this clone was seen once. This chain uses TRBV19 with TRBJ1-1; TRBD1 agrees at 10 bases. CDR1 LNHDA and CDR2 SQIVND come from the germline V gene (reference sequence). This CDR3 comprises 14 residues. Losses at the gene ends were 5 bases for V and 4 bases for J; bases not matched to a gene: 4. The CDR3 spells CASSDDRGLTEAFF. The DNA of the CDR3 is TGTGCCAGTAGTGACGACAGGGGGCTCACTGAAGCTTTCTTT.

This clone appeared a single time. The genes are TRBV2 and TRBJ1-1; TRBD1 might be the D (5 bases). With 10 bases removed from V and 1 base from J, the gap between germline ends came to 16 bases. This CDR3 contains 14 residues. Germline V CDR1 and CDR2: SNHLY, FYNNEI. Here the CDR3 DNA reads TGTGCCATTAGGCCGACAGATCCGAACACTGAAGCTTTCTTT. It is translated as CAIRPTDPNTEAFF.

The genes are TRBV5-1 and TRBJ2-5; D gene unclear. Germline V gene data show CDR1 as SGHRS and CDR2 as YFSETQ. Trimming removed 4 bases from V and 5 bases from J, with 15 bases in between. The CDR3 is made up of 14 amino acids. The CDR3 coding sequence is TGCGCCAGCAGCGTAACTTTCCCCACCGAGACCCAGTACTTC. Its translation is CASSVTFPTETQYF.

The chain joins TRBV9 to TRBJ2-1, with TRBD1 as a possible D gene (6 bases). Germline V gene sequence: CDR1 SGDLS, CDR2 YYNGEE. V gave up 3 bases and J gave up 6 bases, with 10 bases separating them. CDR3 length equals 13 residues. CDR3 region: CASSADRINEQFF. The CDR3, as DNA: TGTGCCAGCAGCGCTGACAGGATCAATGAGCAGTTCTTC.

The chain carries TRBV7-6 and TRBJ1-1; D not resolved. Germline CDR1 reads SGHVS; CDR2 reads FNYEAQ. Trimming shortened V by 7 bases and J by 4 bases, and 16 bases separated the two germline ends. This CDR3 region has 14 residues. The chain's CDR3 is CASTKLEESTEAFF. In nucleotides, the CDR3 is TGTGCCAGCACCAAACTAGAGGAAAGCACTGAAGCTTTCTTT. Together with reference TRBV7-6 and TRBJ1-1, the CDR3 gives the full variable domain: GAGVSQSPRYKVTKRGQDVALRCDPISGHVSLYWYRQALGQGPEFLTYFNYEAQQDKSGLPNDRFSAERPEGSISTLTIQRTEQRDSAMYRCASTKLEESTEAFFGQGTRLTVV.

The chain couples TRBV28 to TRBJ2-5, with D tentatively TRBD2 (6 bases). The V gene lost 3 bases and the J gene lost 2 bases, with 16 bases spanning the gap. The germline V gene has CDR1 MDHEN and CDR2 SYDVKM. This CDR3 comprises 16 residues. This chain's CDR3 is CASSLRGSGTQETQYF. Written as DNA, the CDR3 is TGTGCCAGCAGTTTGCGTGGTAGCGGAACTCAAGAGACCCAGTACTTC.

CDR3 DNA: TGCAGCGTTGAAGTCGCCTCACAGAGGCAGTACTTC. Amino acids: CSVEVASQRQYF. This chain links TRBV29-1 with TRBJ2-7; D remains ambiguous. Trimming took 1 base from V and 9 from J, leaving 13 bases between them. The CDR3 is 12 residues long. Germline loops: CDR1 SQVTM, CDR2 ANQGSEA.

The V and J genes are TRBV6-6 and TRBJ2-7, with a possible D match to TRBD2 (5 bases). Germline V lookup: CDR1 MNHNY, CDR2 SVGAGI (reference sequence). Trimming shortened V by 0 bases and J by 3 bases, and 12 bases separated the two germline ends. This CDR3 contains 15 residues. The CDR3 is CASSYSKLANYEQYF. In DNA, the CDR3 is TGTGCCAGCAGTTACTCGAAGCTAGCTAACTACGAGCAGTACTTC.

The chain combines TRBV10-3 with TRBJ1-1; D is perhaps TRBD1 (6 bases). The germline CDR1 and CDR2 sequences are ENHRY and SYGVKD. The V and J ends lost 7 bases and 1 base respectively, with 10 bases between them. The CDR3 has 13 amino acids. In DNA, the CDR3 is TGTGCCATCACCAGGGACACGAACACTGAAGCTTTCTTT. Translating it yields CAITRDTNTEAFF.